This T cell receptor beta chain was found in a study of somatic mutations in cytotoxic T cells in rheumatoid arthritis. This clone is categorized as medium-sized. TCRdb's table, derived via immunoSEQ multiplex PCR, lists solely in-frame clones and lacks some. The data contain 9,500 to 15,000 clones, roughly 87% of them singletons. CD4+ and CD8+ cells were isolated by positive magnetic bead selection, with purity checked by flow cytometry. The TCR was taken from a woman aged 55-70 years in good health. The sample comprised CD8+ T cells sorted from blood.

The CDR3 DNA reads TGTGCCAGCAGCCCGGACAGGGGGCGGTTTACGCAGTATTTT. Protein sequence: CASSPDRGRFTQYF. This chain uses TRBV27 with TRBJ2-3; 11 bases are shared with TRBD1. The CDR3 is 14 amino acids. Germline loops: CDR1 MNHEY, CDR2 SMNVEV (reference sequence). V lost 6 bases, J lost 8 bases, and 7 bases stayed unmatched.